This entry concerns a single T cell receptor beta chain. Its specificity is unknown. V lost 6 bases to trimming and J lost 2 bases, with 13 bases between them. The CDR3 consists of 14 residues. TCRdb re-analysed the 5' RACE reads in MiXCR, keeping a single row per CDR3 protein. This sample has 470,000 or so distinct CDR3 sequences, with about 20% found just once. The data stem from a study of T-cell memory formation after mild COVID-19. The study, taken as a whole, reports: CD4+ contracting clones were mainly CM and EM; CD8+ ones, EMRA.

This receptor was taken from an adult woman who had mild COVID-19 (a few samples of this study predate the infection). Cell type and time point are not known. The chain joins TRBV12-3 or TRBV12-4 to TRBJ1-1; D is perhaps TRBD1 (5 bases). The specimen was PBMCs or a T cell subset sorted from them (not recorded which). The CDR3 coding sequence is TGTGCCAGCAGCCAAAGCAGGGACAACACTGAAGCTTTCTTT. This encodes CASSQSRDNTEAFF.